Listed below are T cell receptor beta chains from one sample, sequenced in a study of T cells in Graves' hyperthyroidism and ophthalmopathy. TCRdb redid the calling of the multiplex PCR reads with MiXCR, one entry per CDR3 protein. The sample contains around 350,000 distinct CDR3 sequences, less than 15% of which appear only once. Specimen: blood. The receptors derive from a woman younger than 30 with Graves' hyperthyroidism. CDR3s include the opening cysteine and the closing phenylalanine or tryptophan. The order of the fields is D gene, V gene, J gene, clone size, CDR3 DNA, CDR3 protein. D genes are given only for firm matches. Size values are once, few and many counts, or a class for expanded clones, and some rows have none.

TRBD1,TRBV9,TRBJ1-1,-,TGTGCCAGCAGCGTGATCCCAGGGGGCCCGAACACTGAAGCTTTCTTT,CASSVIPGGPNTEAFF
TRBD1,TRBV20-1,TRBJ1-3,few,TGCAGTGCTAGGGCGGCCCCGACAGGGATGGTGGGAAACACCATATATTTT,CSARAAPTGMVGNTIYF
TRBD2,TRBV11-2,TRBJ2-7,-,TGTGCCAGCAGCTTCCATCTTCCCTATTCTAGCGGTGCGTGTTCCTACGAGCAGTACTTC,CASSFHLPYSSGACSYEQYF
TRBD1,TRBV29-1,TRBJ1-2,many,TGCAGCGTTGCTTTGACCGGTACAGGGGGCTATGGCTACACCTTC,CSVALTGTGGYGYTF
TRBD1,TRBV5-5,TRBJ1-6,-,TGTGCCAGCAGCTGGGACCACAGGGGGGGTTCACCCCTCCACTTT,CASSWDHRGGSPLHF
TRBD1,TRBV10-2,TRBJ1-2,-,TGCGCCAGCAGTGTCGGGACAGGGGGCGGCTACACCTTC,CASSVGTGGGYTF
TRBD2,TRBV3-1,TRBJ2-1,many,TGTGCCAGCAGCCAAGTTAAGCGGGAGCCTTCCTACAATGAGCAGTTCTTC,CASSQVKREPSYNEQFF
-,TRBV6-1,TRBJ2-1,many,TGTGCCAGCAGTTACGTAGGGGAAGGCGATGAGCAGTTCTTC,CASSYVGEGDEQFF
-,TRBV6-2/TRBV6-3,TRBJ2-3,few,TGTGCCAGCAGTTACCGAGGGGGGGCCCTCAGCACAGATACGCAGTATTTT,CASSYRGGALSTDTQYF
-,TRBV11-3,TRBJ2-5,many,TGTGCCAGCAGCTTAGGGATCTATGGGACGGATGGTTTGGAGACCCAGTACTTC,CASSLGIYGTDGLETQYF
TRBD1,TRBV29-1,TRBJ1-1,many,TGCAGCGTTGCGGACAGGTCGGACACTGAAGCTTTCTTT,CSVADRSDTEAFF
-,TRBV12-3/TRBV12-4,TRBJ1-1,many,TGTGCCAGCAGGCCCGGGAGTTTCCCCATGAACACTGAAGCTTTCTTT,CASRPGSFPMNTEAFF
-,TRBV20-1,TRBJ2-7,many,TGCAGTGCTAGTCCGTCTTCCGGCCTTCCCTACGAGCAGTACTTC,CSASPSSGLPYEQYF
-,TRBV7-3,TRBJ2-1,many,TGTGCCAGCAGCTTAAGTCAGGGCATCGCCGAAAGGGAGGAGCAGTTCTTC,CASSLSQGIAEREEQFF
-,TRBV6-5,TRBJ1-5,few,TGTGCCAGCAGTTACTCGATCCCAGAGCCCCAGCATTTT,CASSYSIPEPQHF
TRBD2,TRBV4-1,TRBJ2-7,many,TGCGCCAGCAGCCTTACCGGGACTAGCGGGAGGGTCCCTTGGTACGAGCAGTACTTC,CASSLTGTSGRVPWYEQYF
TRBD2,TRBV5-4,TRBJ2-3,-,TGTGCCAGCAGCTTGGTACGGGCGGGGGGATCAGATACGCAGTATTTT,CASSLVRAGGSDTQYF
-,TRBV6-9,TRBJ1-1,-,TGTGCCACCTCGCAGGGTTTGAACACTGAAGCTTTCTTT,CATSQGLNTEAFF
TRBD1,TRBV6-4,TRBJ1-2,once,TGTGCCAGCAGCAAATCCCCGGGACAGGGGATTGTGGGTGGCTACACCTTC,CASSKSPGQGIVGGYTF
-,TRBV7-2,TRBJ2-1,many,TGTGCCAGCAGCTTGGGACTTGGGGCCTACAATGAGCAGTTCTTC,CASSLGLGAYNEQFF
TRBD2,TRBV11-2,TRBJ2-3,many,TGTGCCAGCAGCTTCCCCGCGGGTAGCGGGGGGACAGATACGCAGTATTTT,CASSFPAGSGGTDTQYF
-,TRBV24-1,TRBJ2-4,few,TGTGCCACCAGTGATTTCGGGAACATTCAGTACTTC,CATSDFGNIQYF
-,TRBV20-1,TRBJ2-3,once,TGCAGTGCTAGCCCACTTTCTGACGCGGGGAGCCCCCATCTCACAGATACGCAGTATTTT,CSASPLSDAGSPHLTDTQYF
-,TRBV7-9,TRBJ1-1,-,TGTGCCAGCAGCCGGGGGTCAGCCAACACTGAAGCTTTCTTT,CASSRGSANTEAFF
TRBD2,TRBV12-3/TRBV12-4,TRBJ2-1,many,TGTGCCAGCAGGCCACCGGGACTAGCGGGAGTTCATGAGCAGTTCTTC,CASRPPGLAGVHEQFF
-,TRBV14,TRBJ1-2,few,TGTGCCAGCAGCCGGACTCGGGGGAAGGTTTACGGCTACACCTTC,CASSRTRGKVYGYTF
-,TRBV19,TRBJ2-1,-,TGTGCCAGTAGTATTAGCACAGTTTTCAATGAGCCGTTCTTC,CASSISTVFNEPFF
-,TRBV7-2,TRBJ2-6,many,TGTGCCAGCAGCTTTAACAGCGATTACCCCTCTGGGGCCAACGTCCTGACTTTC,CASSFNSDYPSGANVLTF
-,TRBV6-2/TRBV6-3,TRBJ2-3,-,TGTGCCAGCACGGGGGCGGGCACAGATACGCAGTATTTT,CASTGAGTDTQYF
-,TRBV27,TRBJ1-2,-,TGTGCCTGCAGTTTATCTCGGGCAGGGTACACTTGGGAGGATGGCTACACCTTC,CACSLSRAGYTWEDGYTF
-,TRBV30,TRBJ2-3,many,TGTGCCTGGAGTATCGGCGTCACAGATACGCAGTATTTT,CAWSIGVTDTQYF
TRBD1,TRBV20-1,TRBJ1-5,-,TGCAGTGCTAGAAAAGACAGGGACAATCAGCCCCAGCATTTT,CSARKDRDNQPQHF
TRBD2,TRBV7-9,TRBJ2-7,many,TGTGCCAGCAGGGGGACTAGCGGGAAGATCTACGAGCAGTACTTC,CASRGTSGKIYEQYF
TRBD1,TRBV10-1,TRBJ2-7,many,TGCGCCAGCAGTGAAAGGGGGCCCAACGAGCAGTACTTC,CASSERGPNEQYF
-,TRBV6-1,TRBJ1-2,many,TGTGCCAGCACCTCCCTCCTGGGGGCTCACTATGGCTACACCTTC,CASTSLLGAHYGYTF
-,TRBV3-1,TRBJ2-7,-,TGTGCCGCCGGGGCCTACGAGCAGTACTTC,CAAGAYEQYF
-,TRBV3-1,TRBJ2-1,-,TGTGCCAGCAGCCAAGATATTGCGGAGAGGGATGAGCAGTTCTTC,CASSQDIAERDEQFF
-,TRBV5-6,TRBJ2-7,-,TGTGCCAGCAGCTTTGTGCGGGACTACGAGCAGTACTTC,CASSFVRDYEQYF
TRBD2,TRBV20-1,TRBJ2-5,many,TGCAGTGCTAGTAGGACTAGCGGGGGGCCACAAGAGACCCAGTACTTC,CSASRTSGGPQETQYF
-,TRBV3-1,TRBJ2-3,many,TGTGCCAGCAGCCAGCGGGTCCCGGGGGATACGCAGTATTTT,CASSQRVPGDTQYF
TRBD2,TRBV11-2,TRBJ2-5,many,TGTGCCAGCAGCTTAGACGGCGGCGGGGGGGAGACCCAGTACTTC,CASSLDGGGGETQYF